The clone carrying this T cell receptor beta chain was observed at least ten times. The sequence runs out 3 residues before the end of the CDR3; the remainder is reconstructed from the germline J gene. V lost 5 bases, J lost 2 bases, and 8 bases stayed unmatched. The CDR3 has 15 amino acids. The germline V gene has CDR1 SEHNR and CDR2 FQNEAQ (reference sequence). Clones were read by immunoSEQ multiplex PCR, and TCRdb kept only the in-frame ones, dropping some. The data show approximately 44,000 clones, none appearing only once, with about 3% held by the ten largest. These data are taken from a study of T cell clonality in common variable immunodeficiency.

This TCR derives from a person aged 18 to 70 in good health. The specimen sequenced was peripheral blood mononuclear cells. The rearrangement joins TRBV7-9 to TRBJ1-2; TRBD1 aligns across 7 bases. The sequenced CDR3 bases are TGTGCCAGCAGCCCCGCGACAGGGACCAACTATGGC. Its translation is CASSPATGTNYG. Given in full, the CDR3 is CASSPATGTNYGYTF.